Each of the 26 T cell receptor beta chains below was sequenced from the same sample in a study of PD-1 blockade in classical Hodgkin lymphoma. The sample's time point: cycle 4 day 1 (C4D1), after five to seven weeks of nivolumab. Each patient experienced a relapse that followed autologous stem cell transplantation, and brentuximab vedotin exposure varied. TCRdb keeps only in-frame clones here, not all; method: immunoSEQ multiplex PCR. This sample yields tens of thousands of clones, of which about 85% are seen a single time; roughly 8.7% belongs to the top ten. The material sequenced was peripheral blood mononuclear cells (PBMCs), taken before the fourth cycle of nivolumab. These receptors originate from a human donor with classical Hodgkin lymphoma.

This clone was counted once. The gene calls are TRBV5-1 and TRBJ2-1; D is unresolved. Trimming took off 0 bases at V and 9 bases at J, with 19 bases between the two ends. The CDR3 consists of 16 residues. The germline gives CDR1 SGHRS, CDR2 YFSETQ. For the CDR3, the DNA is TGCGCCAGCAGCTTGGCGGGCCCTATCCCCACGAGTGAGCAGTTCTTC. Protein sequence: CASSLAGPIPTSEQFF.

The chain's CDR3 is CASSPTGGRETQYF. CDR3 DNA: TGCGCCAGCAGCCCTACCGGGGGGCGGGAGACCCAGTACTTC. The chain carries TRBV5-1 and TRBJ2-5; possible D gene TRBD2, 7 bases. Per germline, CDR1 SGHRS and CDR2 YFSETQ. The CDR3 is 14 residues long. Deletions cut 4 bases from V and 5 bases from J, with 15 bases between.

V and J are TRBV10-2 and TRBJ2-7; 7 bases are a match to TRBD1. The CDR3 is 16 amino acids. Germline trimming cut 6 bases from V and 0 bases from J; bases unmatched to any gene: 11. Germline V gives CDR1 WSHSY, CDR2 SAAADI. The CDR3 region is CASSRKQGPSSYEQYF. The CDR3 DNA sequence: TGCGCCAGCAGCCGCAAACAGGGGCCCAGCTCCTACGAGCAGTACTTC.

The rearrangement joins TRBV28 to TRBJ1-3, with 8 bases aligning to TRBD1. The V gene's germline CDR1 is MDHEN and CDR2 SYDVKM. After removal of 5 bases from V and 3 bases from J, the junction contained 6 bases not matched to a gene. The CDR3 has 15 residues. In nucleotides, the CDR3 is TGTGCCAGCAGTGAAAGGACAGGGAGTGGAAACACCATATATTTT. It specifies CASSERTGSGNTIYF.

The V gene is TRBV2, the J gene TRBJ1-1; unclear D gene. Germline CDR1 is SNHLY and CDR2 is FYNNEI. The CDR3 is made up of 18 amino acids. Trimming took off 4 bases at V and 1 base at J, with 22 bases between the two ends. CDR3 protein: CASSGPNRVGYKNTEAFF. Written as DNA, the CDR3 is TGTGCCAGCAGTGGGCCTAATAGGGTGGGTTACAAGAACACTGAAGCTTTCTTT.

This chain joins TRBV19 and TRBJ1-1; D ambiguous. The CDR3 totals 14 residues. V lost 5 bases and J 1 base, leaving 11 bases between the germline ends. Germline V gene data show CDR1 as LNHDA and CDR2 as SQIVND (reference sequence). The CDR3 region has the DNA TGTGCCAGTAGTCCAAAGGCGGCGAACACTGAAGCTTTCTTT. Amino acids: CASSPKAANTEAFF.

With respect to this clone: Additional DNA sequences in this sample encode the identical CDR3. The chain combines TRBV5-1 with TRBJ1-4; possible D gene TRBD1, 6 bases. Deletions cut 0 bases from V and 3 bases from J, with 9 bases between. Germline assignment: CDR1 SGHRS and CDR2 YFSETQ. This CDR3 comprises 15 residues. The chain's CDR3 is CASSLEAGANEKLFF. DNA of the CDR3: TGCGCCAGCAGCTTGGAGGCAGGGGCTAATGAAAAACTGTTTTTT. The full variable domain, rest sourced from reference TRBV5-1 and TRBJ1-4, is KAGVTQTPRYLIKTRGQQVTLSCSPISGHRSVSWYQQTPGQGLQFLFEYFSETQRNKGNFPGRFSGRQFSNSRSEMNVSTLELGDSALYLCASSLEAGANEKLFFGSGTQLSVL.

The chain combines TRBV5-6 with TRBJ1-5, with D unclear. CDR1 is SGHDT, CDR2 YYEEEE, per germline. This CDR3 spans 15 amino acids. With 2 bases removed from V and 2 bases from J, the gap between germline ends came to 11 bases. As DNA, the CDR3 is TGTGCCAGCAGCTTCGGAGGAGGTGGCAATCAGCCCCAGCATTTT. Amino acids: CASSFGGGGNQPQHF.

This clone has a handful of counts. CDR3 sequence (DNA): TGTGCCAGCAGCTTAGTTGCTCAGGGAAATTCACCCCTCCACTTT. This translates into CASSLVAQGNSPLHF. The chain carries TRBV7-2 and TRBJ1-6, with TRBD1 as a possible D gene (5 bases). V was cut by 1 base and J by 7 bases, with 11 bases left in between. The CDR3 length is 15 residues. CDR1 SGHTA and CDR2 FQGNSA come from the germline V gene.

V and J are TRBV10-2 and TRBJ1-2, with 7 bases fitting TRBD1. There are 15 residues in the CDR3. V dropped 5 bases and J dropped 3; count of bases not matched to a gene: 9. Germline values: CDR1 WSHSY, CDR2 SAAADI. CDR3 loop: CASSRVWDSDYGYTF. CDR3 in DNA: TGCGCCAGCAGTCGAGTTTGGGACAGTGACTATGGCTACACCTTC.

The gene calls are TRBV6-5 and TRBJ2-7; D ambiguous. Germline V gene data show CDR1 as MNHEY and CDR2 as SVGAGI. Trimming took 2 bases from V and 6 from J, leaving 14 bases between them. This CDR3 is built from 14 residues. The CDR3 DNA reads as TGTGCCAGCAGTTACGAACCGCAGGCACCCGAGCAGTACTTC. Its translation: CASSYEPQAPEQYF.

The chain carries TRBV5-1 and TRBJ1-3; no reliable D call. Germline CDR1 reads SGHRS; CDR2 reads YFSETQ. The V end was cut by 6 bases, the J end by 4 bases, with 14 bases between. This CDR3 has 14 residues. CDR3 nucleotide sequence: TGCGCCAGCAAACAAGGCTCTGCGGGAAACACCATATATTTT. It encodes CASKQGSAGNTIYF.

The chain recombines TRBV7-9 with TRBJ1-4, with D unresolved. Trimming took 0 bases from V and 8 from J, leaving 10 bases between them. CDR1 is SEHNR and CDR2 is FQNEAQ in the germline V gene (reference sequence). The CDR3 length is 14 residues. The CDR3 nucleotides are TGTGCCAGCAGCTTAGCCGGGTTTTCCGAAAAACTGTTTTTT. Protein product: CASSLAGFSEKLFF.

The chain combines TRBV28 with TRBJ1-5, with D unresolved. This CDR3 spans 14 amino acids. V lost 5 bases, J lost 8 bases, and 16 bases lay in between. Germline assignment: CDR1 MDHEN and CDR2 SYDVKM. CDR3 bases: TGTGCCAGCAGTACCCAAACCGGGTTGGAGCCCCAGCATTTT. Amino acid sequence: CASSTQTGLEPQHF.

The CDR3 DNA sequence: TGTGCCAGCAGCAGTAGCGGGGGGGGCGCAGATACGCAGTATTTT. Protein: CASSSSGGGADTQYF. The V gene is TRBV9, the J gene TRBJ2-3, with 11 bases matching TRBD2. This CDR3 region has 15 residues. Germline loops: CDR1 SGDLS, CDR2 YYNGEE. J was trimmed by 4 bases and V by 4 bases; bases with no gene match: 5. Full variable domain (remainder filled in from reference TRBV9 and TRBJ2-3): DSGVTQTPKHLITATGQRVTLRCSPRSGDLSVYWYQQSLDQGLQFLIQYYNGEERAKGNILERFSAQQFPDLHSELNLSSLELGDSALYFCASSSSGGGADTQYFGPGTRLTVL.

The V call is TRBV28, the J call TRBJ2-1; 8 bases fit TRBD2. The CDR3 consists of 16 residues. Germline CDR1 reads MDHEN; CDR2 reads SYDVKM. V was pared by 2 bases and J by 4 bases, with 7 bases of the junction left unmatched. The CDR3 reads CASSLPRSGGYNEQFF. The CDR3 bases are TGTGCCAGCAGTTTACCTAGGTCGGGGGGGTACAATGAGCAGTTCTTC.

V and J are TRBV19 and TRBJ2-3; 9 bases fit TRBD1. The CDR3 is 13 residues long. With V trimmed by 10 bases and J by 1 base, 3 bases remained unmatched. CDR1 and CDR2 from the germline V gene are LNHDA and SQIVND (reference sequence). The CDR3 sequence is CATRDRGTDTQYF. The CDR3 DNA follows: TGTGCCACCCGGGACAGGGGCACAGATACGCAGTATTTT.

This chain uses TRBV9 with TRBJ2-7; 7 nucleotides agree with TRBD2. Per the germline V gene, CDR1 is SGDLS and CDR2 is YYNGEE. The J segment lost 0 bases and the V segment lost 2 bases, leaving 5 bases of the junction unmatched. There are 15 residues in the CDR3. CDR3 in DNA: TGTGCCAGCAGCGTTCTAGCGGAGAGCTCCTACGAGCAGTACTTC. Amino acid sequence: CASSVLAESSYEQYF.

J is TRBJ2-5 and V is TRBV5-1, with 7 bases identical to TRBD2. Germline V gene lookup returns CDR1 SGHRS and CDR2 YFSETQ. CDR3 length equals 17 residues. The V gene end was trimmed by 3 bases and the J gene end by 2 bases; junction bases not matched to a gene: 13. CDR3 amino acids: CASSWGGSGGPQETQYF. CDR3 nucleotide sequence: TGCGCCAGCAGCTGGGGTGGGTCGGGGGGTCCTCAAGAGACCCAGTACTTC.

The chain joins TRBV29-1 to TRBJ2-3; 13 bases align to TRBD2. This CDR3 spans 13 amino acids. Germline CDR1 SQVTM, CDR2 ANQGSEA. Trimming at V came to 6 bases and at J to 7 bases, leaving 4 bases not matched to a gene. In DNA form, the CDR3 reads TGCAGCGTCAAGGGACTAGCGGGGAATACGCAGTATTTT. Encoded protein: CSVKGLAGNTQYF.

The chain employs TRBV5-1 and TRBJ2-5; TRBD1 is a possible D gene (5 bases). Germline V gene lookup returns CDR1 SGHRS and CDR2 YFSETQ. V was pared by 2 bases and J by 3 bases, with 14 bases between. The CDR3 totals 15 residues. In DNA, the CDR3 is TGCGCCAGCAGCTTAACTACGGACAAGAAAGAGACCCAGTACTTC. Amino acids: CASSLTTDKKETQYF.

The chain employs TRBV19 and TRBJ1-2, with no clear D. Per germline, CDR1 LNHDA and CDR2 SQIVND (reference sequence). CDR3 length: 11 amino acids. The germline V and J ends were trimmed by 11 bases and 4 bases, with 11 bases remaining between them. The chain's CDR3 is CAGPLSYGYTF. The CDR3 nucleotides read TGTGCCGGACCCTTGTCCTATGGCTACACCTTC.

The CDR3 protein is CASSPWTQYNEQFF. The CDR3 region has the DNA TGTGCCAGCTCACCCTGGACACAATACAATGAGCAGTTCTTC. The rearrangement links TRBV18 to TRBJ2-1; the D gene is possibly TRBD1 (5 bases). The CDR3 loop spans 14 amino acids. V lost 3 bases and J 4 bases, leaving 10 bases between the germline ends. Germline CDR1 and CDR2: KGHSH and LQKENI.

The rearrangement links TRBV5-1 to TRBJ1-1; no clear D. Germline assignment: CDR1 SGHRS and CDR2 YFSETQ. The V and J ends lost 4 bases and 7 bases respectively, with 14 bases between them. The CDR3 covers 13 residues. As DNA, the CDR3 is TGCGCCAGCAGCACGGAGGCGGGTATTGAAGCTTTCTTT. Its protein is CASSTEAGIEAFF.

The chain carries TRBV5-1 and TRBJ1-1, with 7 bases lining up with TRBD1. The junction had 4 bases not matched to a gene; V was cut back by 3 bases and J by 5 bases. The germline CDR1 and CDR2 sequences are SGHRS and YFSETQ. CDR3 length equals 13 residues. CDR3 in DNA: TGCGCCAGCAGCTCCCAGGGGGTAACTGAAGCTTTCTTT. It translates to CASSSQGVTEAFF.

J is TRBJ1-4 and V is TRBV11-2, with D perhaps TRBD1 (6 bases). The CDR3 runs 15 residues. With 5 bases removed from V and 6 bases from J, the gap between germline ends came to 16 bases. CDR1 is SGHAT and CDR2 is FQNNGV in the germline V gene. In DNA, the CDR3 is TGTGCCAGCAGCCCACCTTGGGGGGCCGATGAAAAACTGTTTTTT. It translates to CASSPPWGADEKLFF.